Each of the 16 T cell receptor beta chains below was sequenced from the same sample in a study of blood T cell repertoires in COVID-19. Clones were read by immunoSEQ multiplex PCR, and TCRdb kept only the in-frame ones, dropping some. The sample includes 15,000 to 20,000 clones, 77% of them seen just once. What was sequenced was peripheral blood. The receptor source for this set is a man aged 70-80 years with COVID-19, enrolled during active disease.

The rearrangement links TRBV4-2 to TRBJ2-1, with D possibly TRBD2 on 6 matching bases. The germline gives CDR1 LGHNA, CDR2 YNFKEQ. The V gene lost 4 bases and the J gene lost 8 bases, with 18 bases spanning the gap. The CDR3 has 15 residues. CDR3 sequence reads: CASSRRLLGGDEQFF. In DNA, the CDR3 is TGTGCCAGCAGCCGAAGGTTACTCGGGGGAGATGAGCAGTTCTTC.

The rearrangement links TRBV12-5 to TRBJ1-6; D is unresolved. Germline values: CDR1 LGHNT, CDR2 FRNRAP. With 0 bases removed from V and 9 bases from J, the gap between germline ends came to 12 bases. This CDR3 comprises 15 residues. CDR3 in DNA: TGTGCTAGTGGTTTGGTAGGGCGTCGGGGTTCACCCCTCCACTTT. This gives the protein CASGLVGRRGSPLHF.

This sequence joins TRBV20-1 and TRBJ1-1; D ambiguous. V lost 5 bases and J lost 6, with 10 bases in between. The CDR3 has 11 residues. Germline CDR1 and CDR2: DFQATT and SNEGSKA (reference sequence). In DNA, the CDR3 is TGCAGTGCTTTGCTGTGGCCTGAAGCTTTCTTT. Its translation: CSALLWPEAFF.

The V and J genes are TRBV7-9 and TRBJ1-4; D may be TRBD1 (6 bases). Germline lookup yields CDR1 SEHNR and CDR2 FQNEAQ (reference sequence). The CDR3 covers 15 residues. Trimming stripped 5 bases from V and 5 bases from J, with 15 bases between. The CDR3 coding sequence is TGTGCCAGCAGCCCCCCCAGGGGAGGGAATGAAAAACTGTTTTTT. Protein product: CASSPPRGGNEKLFF.

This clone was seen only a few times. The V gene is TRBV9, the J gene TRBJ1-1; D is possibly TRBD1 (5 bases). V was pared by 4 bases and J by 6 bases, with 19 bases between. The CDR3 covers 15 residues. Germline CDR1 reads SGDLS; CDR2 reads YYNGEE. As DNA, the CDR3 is TGTGCCAGCAGCCTTTCGGGAGGGGCGCAAGCTGAAGCTTTCTTT. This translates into CASSLSGGAQAEAFF. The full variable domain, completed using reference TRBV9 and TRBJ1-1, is DSGVTQTPKHLITATGQRVTLRCSPRSGDLSVYWYQQSLDQGLQFLIQYYNGEERAKGNILERFSAQQFPDLHSELNLSSLELGDSALYFCASSLSGGAQAEAFFGQGTRLTVV.

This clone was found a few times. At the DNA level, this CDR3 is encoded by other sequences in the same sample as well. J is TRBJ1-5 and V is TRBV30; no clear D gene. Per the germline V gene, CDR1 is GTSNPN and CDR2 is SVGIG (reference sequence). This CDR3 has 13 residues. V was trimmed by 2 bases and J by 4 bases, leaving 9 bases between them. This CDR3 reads CAWSTRENQPQHF. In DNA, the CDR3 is TGTGCCTGGAGTACGAGGGAAAATCAGCCCCAGCATTTT.

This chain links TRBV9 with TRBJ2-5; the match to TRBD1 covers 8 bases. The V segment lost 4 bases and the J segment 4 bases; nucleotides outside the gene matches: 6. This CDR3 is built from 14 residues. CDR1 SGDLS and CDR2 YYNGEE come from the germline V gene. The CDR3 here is CASSSAGGRETQYF. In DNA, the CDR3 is TGTGCCAGCAGCTCTGCAGGGGGCCGAGAGACCCAGTACTTC.

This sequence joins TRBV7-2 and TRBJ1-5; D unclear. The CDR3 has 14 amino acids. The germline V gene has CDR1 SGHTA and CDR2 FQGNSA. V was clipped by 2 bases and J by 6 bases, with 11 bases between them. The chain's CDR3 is CASSLLQVGQPQHF. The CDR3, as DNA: TGTGCCAGCAGCTTACTGCAGGTGGGTCAGCCCCAGCATTTT.

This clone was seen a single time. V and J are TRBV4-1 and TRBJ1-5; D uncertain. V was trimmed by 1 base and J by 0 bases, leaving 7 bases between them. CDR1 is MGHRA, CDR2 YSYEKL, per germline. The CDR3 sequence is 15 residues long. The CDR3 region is CASSQVTFSNQPQHF. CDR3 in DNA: TGCGCCAGCAGCCAAGTAACATTTAGCAATCAGCCCCAGCATTTT.

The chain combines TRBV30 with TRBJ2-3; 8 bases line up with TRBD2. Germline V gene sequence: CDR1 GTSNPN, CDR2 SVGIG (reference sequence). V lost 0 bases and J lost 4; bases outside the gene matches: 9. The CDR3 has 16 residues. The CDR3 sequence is CAWSVLSGTSSDTQYF. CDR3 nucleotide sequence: TGTGCCTGGAGTGTACTTAGCGGGACATCCTCAGATACGCAGTATTTT.

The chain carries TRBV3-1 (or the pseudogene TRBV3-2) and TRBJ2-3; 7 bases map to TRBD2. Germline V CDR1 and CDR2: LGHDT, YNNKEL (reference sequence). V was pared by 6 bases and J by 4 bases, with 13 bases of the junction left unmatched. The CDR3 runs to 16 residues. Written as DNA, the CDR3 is TGTGCCAGCAGTCAATGGGCGGGGGAGCAAGCAGATACGCAGTATTTT. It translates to CASSQWAGEQADTQYF.

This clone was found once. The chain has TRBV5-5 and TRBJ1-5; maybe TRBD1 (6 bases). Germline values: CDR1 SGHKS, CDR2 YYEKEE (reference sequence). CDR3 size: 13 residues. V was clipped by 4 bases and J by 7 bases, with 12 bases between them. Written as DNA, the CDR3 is TGTGCCAGCAGCATGAGGACAGAGCAGCCCCAGCATTTT. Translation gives CASSMRTEQPQHF.

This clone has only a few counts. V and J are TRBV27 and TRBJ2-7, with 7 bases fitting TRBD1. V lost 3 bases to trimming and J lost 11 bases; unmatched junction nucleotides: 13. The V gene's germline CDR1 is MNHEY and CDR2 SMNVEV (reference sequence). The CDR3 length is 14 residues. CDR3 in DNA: TGTGCCAGCAGTTTTCGGCCGAAGACAGGGTGGGAGTACTTC. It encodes CASSFRPKTGWEYF.

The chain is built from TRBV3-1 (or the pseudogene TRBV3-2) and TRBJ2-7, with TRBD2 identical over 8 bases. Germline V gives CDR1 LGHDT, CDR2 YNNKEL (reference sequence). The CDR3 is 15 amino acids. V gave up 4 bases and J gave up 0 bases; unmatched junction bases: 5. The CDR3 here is CASSLTSVSSYEQYF. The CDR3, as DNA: TGTGCCAGCAGCCTGACTAGCGTTAGCTCCTACGAGCAGTACTTC.

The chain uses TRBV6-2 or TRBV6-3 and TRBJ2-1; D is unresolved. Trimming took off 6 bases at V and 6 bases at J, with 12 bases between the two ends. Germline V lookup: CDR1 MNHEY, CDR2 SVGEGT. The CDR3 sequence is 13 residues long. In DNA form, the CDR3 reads TGTGCCAGCAGCCCTACTCCCTCCAATGAGCAGTTCTTC. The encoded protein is CASSPTPSNEQFF.

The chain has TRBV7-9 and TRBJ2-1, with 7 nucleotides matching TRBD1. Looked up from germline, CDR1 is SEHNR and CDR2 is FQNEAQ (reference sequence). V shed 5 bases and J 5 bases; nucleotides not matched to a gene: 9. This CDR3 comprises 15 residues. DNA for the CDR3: TGTGCCAGCAGCCCGGGACAGTTGGGTGACAATGAGCAGTTCTTC. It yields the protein CASSPGQLGDNEQFF.